This TCR beta chain was documented in a study of STAT3 mutations in large granular lymphocyte leukemia. Study overall: Over half of T-LGLL patients had one or more immunosuppressive regimens.

V was cut by 1 base and J by 7 bases, with 13 bases left in between. Germline V gives CDR1 SGHTA, CDR2 FQGNSA. This CDR3 is built from 14 residues. Average productive template count per sample was around 44,000. Some clones are missing from TCRdb's copy, which holds only in-frame ones; the method was immunoSEQ multiplex PCR. The sample lists nearly 25,000 clones; about 95% were seen once. In regard to this clone: Its antigen is not identified.

Study-level points and caveats: At least one immunodominant TCR beta clonotype appeared in every T-cell large granular lymphocyte leukemia patient. Samples missed the first appearance of the clone.

The V call is TRBV7-2, the J call TRBJ1-1, with D unclear. The origin of this receptor is a man aged 40-49 years with T-cell large granular lymphocyte leukemia. Some clones in this sample may be carry-over from other donors' samples. The sequencing sample was made of peripheral blood mononuclear cells. The CDR3 DNA is TGTGCCAGCAGCTTAGAGGGCAGCCTTCTTGAAGCTTTCTTT. Protein sequence: CASSLEGSLLEAFF.